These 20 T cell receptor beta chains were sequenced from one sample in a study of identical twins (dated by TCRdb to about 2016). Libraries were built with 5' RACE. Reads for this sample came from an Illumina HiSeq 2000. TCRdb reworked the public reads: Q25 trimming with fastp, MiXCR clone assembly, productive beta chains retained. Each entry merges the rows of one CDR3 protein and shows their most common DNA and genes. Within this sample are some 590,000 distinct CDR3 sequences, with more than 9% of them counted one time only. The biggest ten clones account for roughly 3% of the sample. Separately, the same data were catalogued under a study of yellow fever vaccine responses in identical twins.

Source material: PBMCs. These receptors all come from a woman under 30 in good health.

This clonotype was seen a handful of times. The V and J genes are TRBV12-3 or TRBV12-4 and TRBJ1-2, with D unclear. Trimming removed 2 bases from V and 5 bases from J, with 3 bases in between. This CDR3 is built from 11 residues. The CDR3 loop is CASSLLYGYTF. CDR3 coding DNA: TGTGCCAGCAGTTTATTGTATGGCTACACCTTC.

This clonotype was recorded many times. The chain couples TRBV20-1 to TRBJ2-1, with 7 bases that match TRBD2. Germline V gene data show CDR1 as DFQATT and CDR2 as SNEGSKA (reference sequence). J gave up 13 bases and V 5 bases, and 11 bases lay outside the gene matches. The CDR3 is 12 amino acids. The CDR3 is CSAVWAGVNQFF. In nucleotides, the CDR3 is TGCAGTGCTGTCTGGGCGGGGGTTAATCAGTTCTTC.

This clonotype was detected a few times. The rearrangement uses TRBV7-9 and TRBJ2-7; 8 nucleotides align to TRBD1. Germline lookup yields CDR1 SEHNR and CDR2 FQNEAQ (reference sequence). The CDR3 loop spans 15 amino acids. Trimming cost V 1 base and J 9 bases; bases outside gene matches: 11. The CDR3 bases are TGTGCCAGCAGCTTAGGGGACAGGTCCGCCTCGTGGCAGTACTTC. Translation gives CASSLGDRSASWQYF.

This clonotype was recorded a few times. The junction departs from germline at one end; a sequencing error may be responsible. CDR3 DNA: TGTGCCAGCAGTTTAGTGGCAGGGGGCTACACTGAGCAGTTCTTC. Translating gives CASSLVAGGYTEQFF. This chain links TRBV12-3 or TRBV12-4 with TRBJ2-1, with 8 bases identical to TRBD1. The CDR3 consists of 15 residues.

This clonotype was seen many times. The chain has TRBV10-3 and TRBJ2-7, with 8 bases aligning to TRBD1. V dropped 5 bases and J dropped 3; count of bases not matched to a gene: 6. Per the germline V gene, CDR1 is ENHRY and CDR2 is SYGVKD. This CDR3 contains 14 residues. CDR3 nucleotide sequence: TGTGCCATCAGTTCCGGGACAGGCTTCTACGAGCAGTACTTC. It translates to CAISSGTGFYEQYF.

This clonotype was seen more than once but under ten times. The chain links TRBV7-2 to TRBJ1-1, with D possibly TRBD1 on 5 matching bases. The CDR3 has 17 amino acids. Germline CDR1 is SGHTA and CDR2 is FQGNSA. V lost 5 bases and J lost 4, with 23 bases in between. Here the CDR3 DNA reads TGTGCCAGCAGCCCGCGGCAGGGTGGTAGATATAGCACTGAAGCTTTCTTT. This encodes CASSPRQGGRYSTEAFF.

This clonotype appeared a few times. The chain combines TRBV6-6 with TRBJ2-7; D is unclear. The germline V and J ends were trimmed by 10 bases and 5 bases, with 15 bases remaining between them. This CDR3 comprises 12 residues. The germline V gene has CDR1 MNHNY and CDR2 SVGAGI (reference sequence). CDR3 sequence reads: CATRKGLDEQYF. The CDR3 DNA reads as TGTGCCACCCGGAAGGGCCTGGACGAGCAGTACTTC.

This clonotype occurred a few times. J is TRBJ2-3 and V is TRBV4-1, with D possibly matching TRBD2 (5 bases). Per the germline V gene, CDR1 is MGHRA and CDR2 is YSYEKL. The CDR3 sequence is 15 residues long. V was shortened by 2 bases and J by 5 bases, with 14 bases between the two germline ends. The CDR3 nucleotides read TGCGCCAGCAGCCAACAAGCGTTGGAGGAAGATACGCAGTATTTT. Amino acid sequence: CASSQQALEEDTQYF.

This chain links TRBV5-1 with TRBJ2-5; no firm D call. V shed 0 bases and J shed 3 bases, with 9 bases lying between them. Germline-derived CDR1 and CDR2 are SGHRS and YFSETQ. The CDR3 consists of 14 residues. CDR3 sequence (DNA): TGCGCCAGCAGCTTGGCCGATCCCAAAGAGACCCAGTACTTC. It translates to CASSLADPKETQYF.

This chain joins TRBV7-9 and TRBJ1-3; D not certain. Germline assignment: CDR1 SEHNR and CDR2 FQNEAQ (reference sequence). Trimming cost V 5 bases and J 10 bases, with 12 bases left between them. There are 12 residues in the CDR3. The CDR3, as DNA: TGTGCCAGCAGCCTGCCAGAAGGAACCATATATTTT. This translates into CASSLPEGTIYF. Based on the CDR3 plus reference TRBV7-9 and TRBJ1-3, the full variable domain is DTGVSQNPRHKITKRGQNVTFRCDPISEHNRLYWYRQTLGQGPEFLTYFQNEAQLEKSRLLSDRFSAERPKGSFSTLEIQRTEQGDSAMYLCASSLPEGTIYFGEGSWLTVV.

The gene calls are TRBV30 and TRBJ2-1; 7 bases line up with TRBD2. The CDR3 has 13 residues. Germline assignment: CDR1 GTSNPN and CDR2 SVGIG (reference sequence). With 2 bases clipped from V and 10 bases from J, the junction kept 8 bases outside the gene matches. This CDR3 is CAWSRGGTREQFF. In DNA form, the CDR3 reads TGTGCCTGGAGTCGGGGAGGGACGCGGGAGCAGTTCTTC.

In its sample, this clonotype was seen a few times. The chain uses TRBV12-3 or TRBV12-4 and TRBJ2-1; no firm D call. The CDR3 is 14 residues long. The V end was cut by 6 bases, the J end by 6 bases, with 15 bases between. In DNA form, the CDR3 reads TGTGCCAGCAGCCCCAAAGGCTTGTTCAATGAGCAGTTCTTC. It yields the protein CASSPKGLFNEQFF.

The CDR3 DNA is TGTGCCAGCAGCAATCAGGGGACCTCCATCTCCTACGAGCAGTACTTC. Protein product: CASSNQGTSISYEQYF. This chain links TRBV7-2 with TRBJ2-7, with a tentative D call TRBD1 (6 bases). Germline lookup yields CDR1 SGHTA and CDR2 FQGNSA. Trimming removed 5 bases at V and 0 bases at J, with 17 bases between. The CDR3 extends over 16 amino acids.

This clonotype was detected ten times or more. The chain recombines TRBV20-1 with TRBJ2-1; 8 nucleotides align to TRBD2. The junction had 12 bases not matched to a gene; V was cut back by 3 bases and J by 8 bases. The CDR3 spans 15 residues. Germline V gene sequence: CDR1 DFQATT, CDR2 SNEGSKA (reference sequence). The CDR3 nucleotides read TGCAGTGCTAGGTTCCGGGGGGGCCACGTTGATGAGCAGTTCTTC. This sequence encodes CSARFRGGHVDEQFF.

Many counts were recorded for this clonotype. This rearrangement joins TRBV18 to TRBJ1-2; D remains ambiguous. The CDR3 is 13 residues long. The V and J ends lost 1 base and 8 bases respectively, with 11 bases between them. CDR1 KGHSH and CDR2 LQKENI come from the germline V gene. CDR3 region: CASSPQREVGYTF. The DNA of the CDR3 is TGTGCCAGCTCACCACAGAGGGAAGTCGGCTACACCTTC.

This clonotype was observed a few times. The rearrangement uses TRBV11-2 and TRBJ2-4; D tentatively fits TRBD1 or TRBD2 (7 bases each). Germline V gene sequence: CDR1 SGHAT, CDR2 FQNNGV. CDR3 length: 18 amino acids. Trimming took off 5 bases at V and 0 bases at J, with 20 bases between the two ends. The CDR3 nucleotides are TGTGCCAGCAGCCAACGGGAGGCCACAGGGGTAGCCAAAAACATTCAGTACTTC. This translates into CASSQREATGVAKNIQYF.

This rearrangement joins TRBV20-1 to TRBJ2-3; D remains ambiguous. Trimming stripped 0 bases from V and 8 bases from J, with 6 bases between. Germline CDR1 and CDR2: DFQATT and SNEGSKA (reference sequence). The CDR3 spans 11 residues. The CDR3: CSAREVGTQYF. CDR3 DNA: TGCAGTGCTAGAGAGGTCGGTACGCAGTATTTT.

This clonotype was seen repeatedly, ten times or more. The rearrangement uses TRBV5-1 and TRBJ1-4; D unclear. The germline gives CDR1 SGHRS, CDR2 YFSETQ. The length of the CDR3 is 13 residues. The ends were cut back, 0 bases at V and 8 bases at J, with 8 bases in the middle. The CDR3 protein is CASSLAGSEKLFF. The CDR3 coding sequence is TGCGCCAGCAGCTTGGCCGGGAGCGAAAAACTGTTTTTT.

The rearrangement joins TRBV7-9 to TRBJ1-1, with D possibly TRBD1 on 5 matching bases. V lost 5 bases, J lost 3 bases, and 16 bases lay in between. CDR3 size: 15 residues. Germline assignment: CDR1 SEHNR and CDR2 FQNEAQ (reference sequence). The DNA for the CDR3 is TGTGCCAGCAGCAGAGCCCCGTCCAGGGACACTGAAGCTTTCTTT. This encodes CASSRAPSRDTEAFF.

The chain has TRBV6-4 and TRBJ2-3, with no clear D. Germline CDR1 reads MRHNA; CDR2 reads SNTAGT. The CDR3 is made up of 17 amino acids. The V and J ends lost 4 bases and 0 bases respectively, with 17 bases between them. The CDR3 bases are TGTGCCAGCAGTGCCTCAAACCTCGCGTTGAGCACAGATACGCAGTATTTT. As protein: CASSASNLALSTDTQYF.